This T cell receptor (beta chain) was captured by sequencing in a study of T cell clones after liver transplantation. Produced via immunoSEQ multiplex PCR; TCRdb's table is partial and in-frame only. The sample shows under 7,000 clones, roughly 74% of them seen only once. The V gene's germline CDR1 is SGHVS and CDR2 FQNEAQ. CDR3 length: 15 amino acids. Trimming cost V 5 bases and J 4 bases; bases outside gene matches: 9. The sequence was collected from a human donor who received a liver transplant. This sequence joins TRBV7-8 and TRBJ2-3; the match to TRBD1 covers 7 bases. The sequenced sample was CD8+ T cells from blood, obtained before liver transplant. CDR3 sequence (DNA): TGTGCCAGCAGCCTTATTCACAGGGGTCCAGATACGCAGTATTTT. Its protein is CASSLIHRGPDTQYF.